This paragraph reports one T cell receptor beta chain. The antigen is undetermined. Unique molecular identifiers featured in how the TCRbeta library was prepared. A single record per CDR3 protein comes from TCRdb applying MiXCR to the PCR reads. The sample consists of 400,000 to 450,000 distinct CDR3 sequences, roughly two fifths of them appearing once. This record comes from a study of T-cell reconstitution after alpha-beta-depleted transplantation in children. Study-level results: After transplant, high TCRbeta diversity at day 60 in some patients arose from surviving recipient T cells and thymic progenitors. Counts and diversity of T cells one year after transplant came mostly from newly produced T cells.

The CDR3 runs to 18 residues. CDR1 SGHTA and CDR2 FQGTGA come from the germline V gene. The V gene lost 1 base and the J gene lost 2 bases, with 19 bases spanning the gap. The rearrangement joins TRBV7-3 to TRBJ2-3, with D possibly called TRBD1 or TRBD2 (6 bases each). The origin of this receptor is a girl aged 2 to 10 with aplastic anemia, due to receive a stem cell transplant. Sequencing was performed on PBMCs, taken before TCRalphabeta/CD19-depleted stem cell transplant. This CDR3 reads CASSLKLEGGPFTDTQYF. CDR3 nucleotide sequence: TGTGCCAGCAGCTTAAAGCTCGAGGGGGGACCCTTCACAGATACGCAGTATTTT. The full variable domain, in which reference TRBV7-3 and TRBJ2-3 provide the parts outside the CDR3, is GAGVSQTPSNKVTEKGKYVELRCDPISGHTALYWYRQSLGQGPEFLIYFQGTGAADDSGLPNDRFFAVRPEGSVSTLKIQRTERGDSAVYLCASSLKLEGGPFTDTQYFGPGTRLTVL.